The entry below gives a single T cell receptor (beta chain) sequence along with its context. The clone's antigen remains unknown. Base qualities are not recorded, but no much larger clone differs from it by a single base. TCRbeta CDR3 regions were amplified from genomic DNA by means of the immunoSEQ Assay, a bias-controlled multiplex PCR. The authors processed their data as follows. The number of nucleated cells in each sample was estimated from the amplification of reference gene primers within the assay. To quantify the absolute abundance of each unique TCRbeta CDR3 rearrangement, sequence reads were collapsed and filtered. For each sample, productive Simpson clonality was calculated as the square root of Simpson's diversity index across productive rearrangements. Held by TCRdb, this immuneACCESS table contains in-frame sequences only and omits some clones. Under half of the omission traces to an unresolved V gene where checked; the cause of the rest is unknown. Clone size and V and J calls were adopted from that table, with D and trimming inferred from the DNA. The sample profile shows hundreds of thousands of clones; roughly 89% of them were found once. Jointly, the top ten make up about 8% of the sample.

The CDR3 contains 15 residues, cysteine and phenylalanine counted. The retained sequence is limited to the CDR3, 45 bases, with the frame set at the first base. The germline V and J ends show losses of 7 bases and 0 bases respectively, and no gene match explains 6 bases of the junction. For CDR1 and CDR2, the germline V gene lists SGHRS and YFSETQ. In Seattle, one collaborating source enrolled patients while the infection was active and tracked those patients longitudinally over the course of disease. The collaborating institutions used their own protocols to collect whole blood in K2EDTA tubes. For TCRbeta analysis, collaborators shipped samples in one of three forms: frozen whole blood, isolated PBMCs, or DNA extracted from either of those sample types. This sample is drawn from a study of blood T cell repertoires in COVID-19 (dated by TCRdb to 2020 to 2021). For the study in its entirety: Collaborator samples came from the United States, Italy and Spain and covered acute and convalescent phases of COVID-19. The material from the prospective study consisted of cDNA or gDNA derived from T cells, B-cell-depleted T cells, or PBMCs. Deeply sampled blood TCRbeta repertoires from subjects exposed to, actively infected with, or recovered from COVID-19 were included in the dataset. The repertoires were released in a freely available public database intended as a resource for research on the immune response to SARS-CoV-2. The samples were drawn from two sources: the first 160 participants of the ongoing ImmuneRACE study, and 1,000 to 1,500 subjects contributed by 6 global collaborators. Nearly every sample came with metadata listing a de-identified subject ID, COVID-19 status, age in years and sex. HLA class I and class II types, where available, came from metadata supplied by the sample provider rather than from assay-based typing.

Results the study describes overall, beyond this receptor: How much clinical and demographic metadata was included differed by source and by participant, and the metadata was provided uncurated.

This chain is built from TRBV5-1 and TRBJ2-2; 7 bases in between match TRBD2. Sequences were obtained from peripheral blood. This TCR derives from a woman aged 50 to 65 with COVID-19, enrolled during active disease. The DNA reads TGCGCCAGCGCCACAGCGGGGCCGAACACCGGGGAGCTGTTTTTT. Its translation is CASATAGPNTGELFF.